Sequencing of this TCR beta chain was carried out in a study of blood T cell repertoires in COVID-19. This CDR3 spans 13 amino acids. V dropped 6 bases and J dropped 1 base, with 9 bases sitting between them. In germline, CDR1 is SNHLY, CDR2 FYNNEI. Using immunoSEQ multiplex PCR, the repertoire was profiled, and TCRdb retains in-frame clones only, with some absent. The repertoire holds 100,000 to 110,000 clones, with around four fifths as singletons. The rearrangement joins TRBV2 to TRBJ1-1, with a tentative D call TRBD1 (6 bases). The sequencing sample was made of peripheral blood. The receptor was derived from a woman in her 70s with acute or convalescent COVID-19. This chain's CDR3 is CASSGTPNTEAFF. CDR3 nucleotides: TGTGCCAGCAGCGGGACACCGAACACTGAAGCTTTCTTT.